This T cell receptor beta chain derives from a study of cytomegalovirus exposure and HLA in healthy donors. V shed 4 bases and J 6 bases; nucleotides not matched to a gene: 7. This CDR3 comprises 13 residues. In germline, CDR1 is GTSNPN, CDR2 SVGIG (reference sequence). The PCR had 60 Vbeta and 13 Jbeta primers. The assay was immunoSEQ multiplex PCR, and TCRdb's table has in-frame clones only and misses some. The sample shows around 100,000 clones, 82% of them seen only once. This clonotype was obtained from a woman aged 18-30 years in good health and CMV-seronegative. The specimen sequenced was PBMCs. This chain joins TRBV30 and TRBJ1-2; 8 positions agree with TRBD1. This CDR3 is CAWTAGTGDGYTF. Written as DNA, the CDR3 is TGTGCCTGGACCGCCGGGACAGGTGATGGCTACACCTTC.